The next 25 T cell receptor beta chains were all read from a single sample in a study of spatial heterogeneity in lung cancer. TCRdb passed the 5' RACE reads through MiXCR, listing each CDR3 protein once. The sample lists more than 9,000 distinct CDR3 sequences, approximately 6.2% occurring once. Time point: sample taken at primary tumor resection. Whole RNA, isolated from tumor, nontumor lung or frozen PBMC, was sequenced without prior sorting. The source material was normal lung tissue next to the tumor, sampled at surgery. These receptors originate from a male donor with early-stage non-small cell lung cancer.

The table lists this clonotype with many counts. Because the library targeted alpha chains, this beta chain is an off-target read whose size means little. V and J are TRBV4-1 and TRBJ2-3; the match to TRBD1 covers 7 bases. In germline, CDR1 is MGHRA, CDR2 YSYEKL. CDR3 length equals 15 residues. With 0 bases clipped from V and 4 bases from J, the junction kept 4 bases outside the gene matches. The CDR3 DNA follows: TGCGCCAGCAGCCAAGAACAGGGGCAAGCAGATACGCAGTATTTT. Amino acids: CASSQEQGQADTQYF.

This clonotype was detected many times. This beta chain turned up in a library designed for alpha chains; as an off-target read, its abundance says little. The chain links TRBV20-1 to TRBJ2-7; D not resolved. The V and J ends lost 4 bases and 2 bases respectively, with 9 bases between them. The germline CDR1 and CDR2 sequences are DFQATT and SNEGSKA (reference sequence). This CDR3 has 12 amino acids. In nucleotides, the CDR3 is TGCAGTGCTATGGGGTTTGCCTACGAGCAGTACTTC. Translation: CSAMGFAYEQYF.

Sample share makes this clonotype medium-sized. Found in a library prepared for alpha chains, this beta chain is an off-target read, and its abundance has little meaning. The J gene is TRBJ1-5, the V gene TRBV27; 8 positions match TRBD1. The V and J ends lost 7 bases and 7 bases, in that order; junction bases with no gene match: 9. The CDR3 loop spans 14 amino acids. In germline, CDR1 is MNHEY, CDR2 SMNVEV (reference sequence). The DNA of the CDR3 is TGTGCCAGCAACCCAGGGGGCCCGGGGCAGCCCCAGCATTTT. Its protein product is CASNPGGPGQPQHF.

Ten or more counts support this clonotype. This beta chain appears as a stray read in a library generated for alpha chains; its size is not informative. This chain uses TRBV2 with TRBJ2-7; D might be TRBD1 (6 bases). The CDR3 consists of 14 residues. Between the trimmed V and J ends, which lost 6 bases and 0 bases, there was a span of 12 bases. Germline V lookup: CDR1 SNHLY, CDR2 FYNNEI. The DNA of the CDR3 is TGTGCCAGCAGATCGGGACACCTCTCCTACGAGCAGTACTTC. Its translation is CASRSGHLSYEQYF.

This clonotype was detected ten times or more. Found in a library prepared for alpha chains, this beta chain is an off-target read, and its abundance has little meaning. CDR3 sequence reads: CSVGIATGWGEQFF. CDR3 in DNA: TGCAGCGTTGGGATTGCGACAGGGTGGGGTGAGCAGTTCTTC. The chain uses TRBV29-1 and TRBJ2-1; 7 bases align to TRBD1. The CDR3 has 14 amino acids. Germline CDR1 reads SQVTM; CDR2 reads ANQGSEA. The trim removed 4 bases at V and 9 bases at J, leaving 12 bases unmatched.

This clonotype was seen many times. This beta chain is a stray read from a library made for alpha chains; its abundance is not meaningful. The CDR3 nucleotides read TGTGCCAGCAGCTTAGCTACAGGTTTTCAGCCCCAGCATTTT. Its protein is CASSLATGFQPQHF. The chain carries TRBV7-2 and TRBJ1-5; the D gene is possibly TRBD1 (5 bases). The CDR3 totals 14 residues. V was clipped by 0 bases and J by 6 bases, with 9 bases between them. The V gene's germline CDR1 is SGHTA and CDR2 FQGNSA.

This clonotype has more than one count but fewer than ten. The library was prepared for alpha chains; this beta chain is a stray read, so its frequency means little. The V and J genes are TRBV18 and TRBJ1-2; a weak D match, TRBD1 (6 bases). Trimming stripped 2 bases from V and 4 bases from J, with 14 bases between. The CDR3 is made up of 15 amino acids. CDR1 KGHSH and CDR2 LQKENI come from the germline V gene. Here the CDR3 DNA reads TGTGCCAGCTCACCAGCCGGGGGGCGCGGCTATGGCTACACCTTC. This translates into CASSPAGGRGYGYTF.

Note on this clonotype: This beta chain is a stray read from a library made for alpha chains; its abundance is not meaningful. The chain uses TRBV28 and TRBJ1-6; 7 bases fit TRBD1. The J segment lost 10 bases and the V segment lost 3 bases, leaving 12 bases of the junction unmatched. The CDR3 has 16 residues. From germline, CDR1 is MDHEN and CDR2 SYDVKM. The CDR3 sequence: CASSLAGQAVGSPLHF. The CDR3, as DNA: TGTGCCAGCAGTTTGGCTGGACAGGCGGTAGGGTCACCCCTCCACTTT.

This clonotype was seen many times. This beta chain slipped into a library made for alpha chains as a stray read, so its size is not meaningful. This chain links TRBV3-1 with TRBJ2-7, with TRBD2 matching over 7 bases. The CDR3 is 15 amino acids. The trim removed 4 bases at V and 5 bases at J, leaving 11 bases unmatched. CDR1 LGHDT and CDR2 YNNKEL come from the germline V gene (reference sequence). CDR3 bases: TGTGCCAGCAGCCGATCGGTCTCCGGGACTAACGAGCAGTACTTC. Its translation is CASSRSVSGTNEQYF.

This clonotype turned up a few times. Little can be read into the size of this beta chain, an off-target read in a library designed for alpha chains. The V and J genes are TRBV11-2 and TRBJ2-5; the D is unclear. Germline V gives CDR1 SGHAT, CDR2 FQNNGV. The CDR3 consists of 14 residues. V was trimmed by 3 bases and J by 5 bases, leaving 13 bases between them. DNA of the CDR3: TGTGCCAGCAGCTTTCTAGAGAGCGAGGAGACCCAGTACTTC. Amino acids: CASSFLESEETQYF. Combining the CDR3 with reference TRBV11-2 and TRBJ2-5 gives the whole variable domain EAGVAQSPRYKIIEKRQSVAFWCNPISGHATLYWYQQILGQGPKLLIQFQNNGVVDDSQLPKDRFSAERLKGVDSTLKIQPAKLEDSAVYLCASSFLESEETQYFGPGTRLLVL.

There are many counts of this clonotype. This beta chain is a stray read from a library made for alpha chains; its abundance is not meaningful. The chain joins TRBV6-5 to TRBJ2-1; TRBD2 matches at 7 bases. The germline V gene encodes CDR1 MNHEY and CDR2 SVGAGI. With 2 bases clipped from V and 7 bases from J, the junction kept 8 bases outside the gene matches. The CDR3 consists of 15 residues. In nucleotides, the CDR3 is TGTGCCAGCAGTTACGCGGGAGATGCGGTAAATGAGCAGTTCTTC. Its protein product is CASSYAGDAVNEQFF.

This clonotype appeared once. A much larger clone differs by one base, so this may be a read error. For a library built for alpha chains, this beta chain is a stray read; little rests on its size. The rearrangement joins TRBV12-3 or TRBV12-4 to TRBJ2-3; 12 bases agree with TRBD2. V shed 10 bases and J 0 bases; nucleotides not matched to a gene: 8. The CDR3 contains 16 residues. As DNA, the CDR3 is TGTGCCAACAGCCGGGGACTAGCGGGTAGCACAGATACGCAGTATTTT. Translation: CANSRGLAGSTDTQYF.

Comment on this clonotype: A library made for alpha chains picked up this beta chain off target, so its size means little. J is TRBJ1-5 and V is TRBV4-3; D perhaps matches TRBD1 (5 bases). V was shortened by 0 bases and J by 4 bases, with 13 bases between the two germline ends. The CDR3 extends over 16 amino acids. Per germline, CDR1 LGHNA and CDR2 YSLEER. The CDR3 loop reads CASSQDLQGMNQPQHF. The CDR3 DNA reads as TGCGCCAGCAGCCAAGATTTGCAGGGTATGAATCAGCCCCAGCATTTT.

This clonotype was counted at least ten times. This beta chain represents an off-target read in a library built for alpha chains; its size is of limited meaning. V usage is TRBV3-1 and J usage is TRBJ2-5, with TRBD2 matching over 9 bases. This CDR3 is built from 17 residues. The germline CDR1 and CDR2 sequences are LGHDT and YNNKEL (reference sequence). Unmatched junction bases numbered 11, after V lost 3 bases and J lost 3 bases. The DNA of the CDR3 is TGTGCCAGCAGCCAGGGGATAGCGGGAGAAACGGAAGAGACCCAGTACTTC. This translates into CASSQGIAGETEETQYF.

This clonotype was seen ten or more times. This beta chain is an off-target read within a library intended for alpha chains, so its frequency means little. This chain connects TRBV11-2 to TRBJ1-2; TRBD1 is a possible D gene (5 bases). Germline V gives CDR1 SGHAT, CDR2 FQNNGV. This CDR3 region has 14 residues. The germline V and J ends were trimmed by 1 base and 8 bases, with 14 bases remaining between them. The CDR3 DNA follows: TGTGCCAGCAGCTTAGTAGGCAGGGTGCAAGGCTACACCTTC. It specifies CASSLVGRVQGYTF.

The sample holds many counts of this clonotype. This beta chain represents an off-target read in a library built for alpha chains; its size is of limited meaning. V gene TRBV24-1 combines with J gene TRBJ2-1, with D unclear. Looked up from germline, CDR1 is KGHDR and CDR2 is SFDVKD. Between the trimmed V and J ends, which lost 3 bases and 7 bases, there was a span of 18 bases. The CDR3 totals 16 residues. The CDR3 bases are TGTGCCACCAGTGATCCCAGAGGCCCCACCGCAAATGAGCAGTTCTTC. As protein: CATSDPRGPTANEQFF.

This clonotype was picked up many times. The size of this beta chain means little, since it is a stray read in a library made for alpha chains. The chain couples TRBV27 to TRBJ1-5; 8 bases are a match to TRBD1. Trimming at V came to 0 bases and at J to 4 bases, leaving 2 bases not matched to a gene. The CDR3 is 15 amino acids. Germline V gene sequence: CDR1 MNHEY, CDR2 SMNVEV (reference sequence). The chain's CDR3 is CASSLSQGANQPQHF. CDR3 DNA sequence: TGTGCCAGCAGTTTATCCCAGGGGGCTAATCAGCCCCAGCATTTT.

This clonotype has a count of ten or more. Because the library targeted alpha chains, this beta chain is an off-target read whose size means little. This chain joins TRBV29-1 and TRBJ2-1; maybe TRBD1 (5 bases). Germline CDR1 reads SQVTM; CDR2 reads ANQGSEA. The CDR3 spans 12 residues. With 4 bases removed from V and 9 bases from J, the gap between germline ends came to 13 bases. Here the CDR3 reads CSVGGPGPEQFF. As DNA, the CDR3 is TGCAGCGTTGGGGGCCCCGGACCTGAGCAGTTCTTC.

By share, this clonotype ranks as medium-sized. In a library made to pick up alpha chains, this beta chain is a stray read with a size that means little. The gene calls are TRBV20-1 and TRBJ1-6; D uncertain. Germline CDR1 is DFQATT and CDR2 is SNEGSKA (reference sequence). The CDR3 is 14 residues long. Trimming took 1 base from V and 7 from J, leaving 11 bases between them. CDR3 DNA: TGCAGTGCTAGAGCCCCAGTTGGAAATTCACCCCTCCACTTT. It is translated as CSARAPVGNSPLHF.

This clonotype is classed as large. Since it is a stray read in a library aimed at alpha chains, this beta chain has a size that is not meaningful. The rearrangement uses TRBV10-3 and TRBJ2-7; D is undetermined. Germline V CDR1 and CDR2: ENHRY, SYGVKD. The CDR3 is 14 residues long. The V end lost 0 bases, the J end lost 3 bases, and 9 bases lay between the germline ends. The DNA of the CDR3 is TGTGCCATCAGTGAGTCGACCAGCGTCTACGAGCAGTACTTC. Amino acid sequence: CAISESTSVYEQYF.

In its sample, this clonotype was seen many times. In a library made to pick up alpha chains, this beta chain is a stray read with a size that means little. The V call is TRBV20-1, the J call TRBJ2-7; no reliable D call. From germline, CDR1 is DFQATT and CDR2 SNEGSKA (reference sequence). V was clipped by 5 bases and J by 2 bases, with 10 bases between them. The CDR3 contains 12 residues. CDR3: CSAGPAPYEQYF. The CDR3 DNA follows: TGCAGTGCTGGGCCGGCCCCCTACGAGCAGTACTTC.

Regarding this clonotype: As an off-target read in a library built for alpha chains, this beta chain has a frequency of little significance. V usage is TRBV18 and J usage is TRBJ1-1; unclear D gene. The V and J ends lost 3 bases and 1 base respectively, with 15 bases between them. The CDR3 is made up of 16 amino acids. The germline V gene encodes CDR1 KGHSH and CDR2 LQKENI. The CDR3 loop reads CASSPTAIYGNTEAFF. CDR3 nucleotide sequence: TGTGCCAGCTCACCCACAGCAATATACGGGAACACTGAAGCTTTCTTT.

In its sample, this clonotype is medium-sized. The library was prepared for alpha chains; this beta chain is a stray read, so its frequency means little. This chain connects TRBV10-3 to TRBJ2-1; 13 bases fit TRBD2. V shed 0 bases, J shed 7 bases, and the junction held 6 bases outside the gene matches. The CDR3 extends over 17 amino acids. Germline values: CDR1 ENHRY, CDR2 SYGVKD. The CDR3 region is CAISESTGLAGLNEQFF. In DNA, the CDR3 is TGTGCCATCAGTGAGTCGACGGGACTAGCGGGACTTAATGAGCAGTTCTTC.

This clonotype has a handful of counts. This beta chain is an unintended read in a library built for alpha chains; its size means little. V gene TRBV7-9 combines with J gene TRBJ2-2; D ambiguous. There are 12 residues in the CDR3. The V end was cut by 1 base, the J end by 7 bases, with 4 bases between. The germline V gene encodes CDR1 SEHNR and CDR2 FQNEAQ (reference sequence). The CDR3 nucleotides read TGTGCCAGCAGCTTAGAGAGCGGGGAGCTGTTTTTT. This sequence encodes CASSLESGELFF.

Regarding this clonotype: Because this beta chain is a stray read in a library intended to capture alpha chains, its abundance should not be given much weight. The V gene is TRBV5-5, the J gene TRBJ2-5; possible D gene TRBD2, 6 bases. Germline CDR1 is SGHKS and CDR2 is YYEKEE (reference sequence). V lost 3 bases and J lost 7, with 19 bases in between. The CDR3 totals 15 residues. The CDR3 DNA reads as TGTGCCAGCAGCTCACCCCGGGACCTCGGGGGGACCCAGTACTTC. This sequence encodes CASSSPRDLGGTQYF. The full variable domain, its missing parts supplied by reference TRBV5-5 and TRBJ2-5, is DAGVTQSPTHLIKTRGQQVTLRCSPISGHKSVSWYQQVLGQGPQFIFQYYEKEERGRGNFPDRFSARQFPNYSSELNVNALLLGDSALYLCASSSPRDLGGTQYFGPGTRLLVL.